This T cell receptor (beta chain) was retrieved from a study of PD-L1 blockade in urothelial cancer. This CDR3 has 16 residues. Germline CDR1 is KGHSH and CDR2 is LQKENI. With 2 bases clipped from V and 1 base from J, the junction kept 6 bases outside the gene matches. The repertoire was sequenced with immunoSEQ multiplex PCR; TCRdb's copy has only in-frame clones and lacks some. The repertoire includes about 25,000 clones, 84% of them detected once, and nearly 10% sits in the top ten. Each patient presented with locally advanced or metastatic urothelial carcinoma. The number of samples from each patient was between 1 and 8, taken pretreatment and on-treatment.

Sequences were derived from PBMCs, sampled around atezolizumab (anti-PD-L1) treatment. The genes are TRBV18 and TRBJ1-1; 8 bases align to TRBD1. The source of this sequence is a man between 65 and 85 years old with urothelial cancer. CDR3 sequence: CASSPNAGTGNTEAFF. The CDR3 nucleotides read TGTGCCAGCTCACCAAATGCCGGGACAGGGAACACTGAAGCTTTCTTT.